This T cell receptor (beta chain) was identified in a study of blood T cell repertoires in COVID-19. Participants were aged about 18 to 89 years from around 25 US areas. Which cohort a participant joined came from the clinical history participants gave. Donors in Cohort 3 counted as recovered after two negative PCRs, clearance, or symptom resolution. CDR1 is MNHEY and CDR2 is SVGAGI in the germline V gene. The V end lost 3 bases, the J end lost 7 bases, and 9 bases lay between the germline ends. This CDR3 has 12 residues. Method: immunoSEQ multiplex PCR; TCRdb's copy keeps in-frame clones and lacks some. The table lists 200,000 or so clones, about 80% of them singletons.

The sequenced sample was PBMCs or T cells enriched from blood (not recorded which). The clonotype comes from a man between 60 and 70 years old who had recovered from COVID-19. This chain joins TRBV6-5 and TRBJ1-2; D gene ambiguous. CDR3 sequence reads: CASSYPGSGYTF. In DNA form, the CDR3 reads TGTGCCAGCAGTTATCCCGGGTCTGGCTACACCTTC.